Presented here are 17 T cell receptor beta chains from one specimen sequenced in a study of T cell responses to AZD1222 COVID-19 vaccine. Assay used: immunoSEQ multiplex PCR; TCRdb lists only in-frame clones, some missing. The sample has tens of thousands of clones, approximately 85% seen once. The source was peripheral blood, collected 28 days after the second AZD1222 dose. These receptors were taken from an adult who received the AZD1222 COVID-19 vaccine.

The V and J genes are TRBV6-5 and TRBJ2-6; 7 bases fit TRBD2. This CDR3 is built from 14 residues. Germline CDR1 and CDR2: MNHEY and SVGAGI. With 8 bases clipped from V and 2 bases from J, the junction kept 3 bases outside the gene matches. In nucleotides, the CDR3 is TGTGCCAGCGTTCGGGAGGCTGGGGCCAACGTCCTGACTTTC. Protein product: CASVREAGANVLTF.

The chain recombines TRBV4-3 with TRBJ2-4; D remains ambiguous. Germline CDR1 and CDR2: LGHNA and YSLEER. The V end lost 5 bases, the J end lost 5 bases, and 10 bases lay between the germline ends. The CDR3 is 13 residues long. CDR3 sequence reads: CASSWNSENIQYF. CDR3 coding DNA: TGCGCCAGCAGCTGGAACAGTGAAAACATTCAGTACTTC.

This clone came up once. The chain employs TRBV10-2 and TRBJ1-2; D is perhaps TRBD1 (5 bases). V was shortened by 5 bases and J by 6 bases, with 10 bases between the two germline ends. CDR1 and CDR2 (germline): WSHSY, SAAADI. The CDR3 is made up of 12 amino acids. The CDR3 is CASSSRDHGYTF. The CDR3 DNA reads TGCGCCAGCAGTAGCAGGGACCATGGCTACACCTTC.

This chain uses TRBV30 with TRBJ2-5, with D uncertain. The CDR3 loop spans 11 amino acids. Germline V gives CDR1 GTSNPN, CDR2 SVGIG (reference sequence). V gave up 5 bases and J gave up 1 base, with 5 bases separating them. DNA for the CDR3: TGTGCCTGGGCCCTCCAAGAGACCCAGTACTTC. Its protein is CAWALQETQYF.

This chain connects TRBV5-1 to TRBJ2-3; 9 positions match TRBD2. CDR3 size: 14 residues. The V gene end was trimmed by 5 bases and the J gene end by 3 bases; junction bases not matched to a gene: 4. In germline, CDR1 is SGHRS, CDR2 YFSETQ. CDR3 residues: CASRVLAGTDTQYF. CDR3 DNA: TGCGCCAGCAGGGTCCTAGCGGGAACAGATACGCAGTATTTT.

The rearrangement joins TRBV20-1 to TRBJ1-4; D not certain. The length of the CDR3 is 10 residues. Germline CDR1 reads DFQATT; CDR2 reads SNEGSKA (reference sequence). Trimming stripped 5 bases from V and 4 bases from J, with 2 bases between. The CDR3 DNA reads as TGCAGTGCTGATAATGAAAAACTGTTTTTT. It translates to CSADNEKLFF.

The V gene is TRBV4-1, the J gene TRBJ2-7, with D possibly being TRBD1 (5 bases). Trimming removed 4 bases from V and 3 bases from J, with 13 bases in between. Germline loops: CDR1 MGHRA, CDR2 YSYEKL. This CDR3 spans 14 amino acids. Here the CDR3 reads CASSRLTDNYEQYF. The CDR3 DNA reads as TGCGCCAGCAGCCGCTTGACAGATAACTACGAGCAGTACTTC.

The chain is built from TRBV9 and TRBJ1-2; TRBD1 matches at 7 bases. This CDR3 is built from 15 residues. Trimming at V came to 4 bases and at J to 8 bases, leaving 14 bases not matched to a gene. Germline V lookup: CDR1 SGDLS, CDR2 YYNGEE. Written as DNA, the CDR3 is TGTGCCAGCAGCTCCATCGTAGGGGGCGCGGGGGGCTACACCTTC. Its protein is CASSSIVGGAGGYTF.

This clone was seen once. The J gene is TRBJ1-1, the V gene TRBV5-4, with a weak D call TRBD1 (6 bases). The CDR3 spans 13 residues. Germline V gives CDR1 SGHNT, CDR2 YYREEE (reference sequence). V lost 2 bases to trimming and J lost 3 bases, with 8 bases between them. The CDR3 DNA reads TGTGCCAGCAGCTTACAGGGTGACACTGAAGCTTTCTTT. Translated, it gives CASSLQGDTEAFF.

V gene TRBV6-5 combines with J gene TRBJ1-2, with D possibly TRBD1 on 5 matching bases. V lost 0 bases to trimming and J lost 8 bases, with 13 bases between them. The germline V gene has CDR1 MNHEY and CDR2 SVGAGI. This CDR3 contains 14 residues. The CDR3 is CASSYSSGAGGYTF. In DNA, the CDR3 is TGTGCCAGCAGTTACTCGTCTGGGGCAGGAGGCTACACCTTC.

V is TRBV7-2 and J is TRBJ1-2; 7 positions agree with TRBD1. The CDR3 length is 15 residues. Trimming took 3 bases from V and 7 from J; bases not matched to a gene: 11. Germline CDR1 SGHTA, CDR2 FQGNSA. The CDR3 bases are TGTGCCAGCAGCTTCGGATATGGACAGGCAGCTGGCTACACCTTC. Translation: CASSFGYGQAAGYTF.

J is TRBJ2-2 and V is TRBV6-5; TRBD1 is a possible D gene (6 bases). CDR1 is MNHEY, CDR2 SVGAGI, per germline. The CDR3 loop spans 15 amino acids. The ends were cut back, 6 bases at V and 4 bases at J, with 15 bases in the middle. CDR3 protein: CASRAQGITTGELFF. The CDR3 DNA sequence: TGTGCCAGCAGAGCACAGGGAATTACCACCGGGGAGCTGTTTTTT.

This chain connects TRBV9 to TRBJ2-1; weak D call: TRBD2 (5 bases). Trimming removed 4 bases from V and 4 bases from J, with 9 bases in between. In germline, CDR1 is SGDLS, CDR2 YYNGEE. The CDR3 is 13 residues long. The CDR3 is CASSPDWYNEQFF. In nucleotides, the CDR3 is TGTGCCAGCAGCCCGGACTGGTACAATGAGCAGTTCTTC.

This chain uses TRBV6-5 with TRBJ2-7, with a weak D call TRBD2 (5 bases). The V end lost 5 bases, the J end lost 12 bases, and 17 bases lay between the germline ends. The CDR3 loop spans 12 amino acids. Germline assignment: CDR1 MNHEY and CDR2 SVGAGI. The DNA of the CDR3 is TGTGCCAGCAGTCGAGGGAGTCCCGACTGGTACTTC. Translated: CASSRGSPDWYF.

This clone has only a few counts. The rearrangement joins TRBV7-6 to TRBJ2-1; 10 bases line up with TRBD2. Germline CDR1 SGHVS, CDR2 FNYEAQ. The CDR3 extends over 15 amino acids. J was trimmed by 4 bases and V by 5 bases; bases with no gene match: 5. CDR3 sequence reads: CASSQGTSAYNEQFF. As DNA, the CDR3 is TGTGCCAGCAGCCAGGGGACTAGCGCGTACAATGAGCAGTTCTTC.

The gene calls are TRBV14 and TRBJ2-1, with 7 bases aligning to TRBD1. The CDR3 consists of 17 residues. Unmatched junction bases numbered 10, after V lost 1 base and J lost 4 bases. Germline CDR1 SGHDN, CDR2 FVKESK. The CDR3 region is CASSQGPFGTAYNEQFF. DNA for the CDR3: TGTGCCAGCAGCCAAGGTCCCTTCGGGACAGCATACAATGAGCAGTTCTTC.

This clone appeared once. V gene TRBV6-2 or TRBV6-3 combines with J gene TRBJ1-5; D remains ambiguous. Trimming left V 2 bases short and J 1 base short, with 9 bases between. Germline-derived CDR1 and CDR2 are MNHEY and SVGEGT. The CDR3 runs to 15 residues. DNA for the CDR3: TGTGCCAGCAGTTACACTACGGAAAGCAATCAGCCCCAGCATTTT. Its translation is CASSYTTESNQPQHF.